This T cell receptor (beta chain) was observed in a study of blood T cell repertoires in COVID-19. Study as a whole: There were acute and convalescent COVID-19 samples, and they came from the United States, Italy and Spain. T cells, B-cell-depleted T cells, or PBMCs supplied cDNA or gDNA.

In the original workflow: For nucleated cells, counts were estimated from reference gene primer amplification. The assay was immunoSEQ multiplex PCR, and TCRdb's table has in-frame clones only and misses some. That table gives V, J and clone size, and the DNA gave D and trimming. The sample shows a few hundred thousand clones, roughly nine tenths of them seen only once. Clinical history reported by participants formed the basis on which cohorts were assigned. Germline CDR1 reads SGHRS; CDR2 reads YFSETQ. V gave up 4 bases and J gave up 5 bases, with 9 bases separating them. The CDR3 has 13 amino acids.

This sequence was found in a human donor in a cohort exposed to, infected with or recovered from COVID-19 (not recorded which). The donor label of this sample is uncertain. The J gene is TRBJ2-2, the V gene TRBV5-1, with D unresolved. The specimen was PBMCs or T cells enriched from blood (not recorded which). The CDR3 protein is CASSHIVTGELFF. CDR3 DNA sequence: TGCGCCAGCAGCCACATTGTGACCGGGGAGCTGTTTTTT.